This T cell receptor (beta chain) was identified in a study of T cell responses to AZD1222 COVID-19 vaccine. The CDR3 loop spans 20 amino acids. Germline loops: CDR1 LNHNV, CDR2 YYDKDF (reference sequence). V dropped 0 bases and J dropped 6 bases, with 30 bases sitting between them. Libraries were prepared by immunoSEQ multiplex PCR; TCRdb keeps only in-frame clonotypes and omits some of them. Among roughly 180,000 clones listed, about 94% were seen once. The genes are TRBV15 and TRBJ2-7, with a weak D call TRBD1 (5 bases). This specimen was peripheral blood, taken on day 0 of AZD1222 vaccination. This receptor was identified in an adult in good health. Here the CDR3 DNA reads TGTGCCACCAGCAGAGATAGGTTTTCTGGACAAATAGGAACCTTGGGCGAGCAGTACTTC. Encoded protein: CATSRDRFSGQIGTLGEQYF.